The text below deals with one T cell receptor (beta chain). This receptor's antigen is unknown. No base qualities exist here, and no much larger clone lies one base off it. TCR CDR3 regions were amplified from genomic DNA by multiplex PCR using the deep immunoSEQ assay. For each cell subset, the extracted genomic DNA was distributed evenly across all wells of several immunoSEQ 96-well plates, and each plate served as one replicate. For sorted subsets, each replicate PCR was loaded with approximately 200 ng genomic DNA, equivalent to approximately 33,000 T cell genomes. Purified libraries were quantified with a Qubit 3.0 fluorometer, sized on a Bioanalyzer 2100, and re-quantified with the KAPA Library Quantification kit. A separate single-read 150-cycle Illumina NextSeq 550 flow cell was used to sequence each immunoSEQ 96-well plate. Concerning the study's data processing: Because the immunoSEQ output held only junctional sequences and lacked quality scores, the filtering could not match the filtering applied to full-length reads. Sequences were annotated with PyIR, a Python wrapper for IgBLAST v1.9, and V/J genes and CDR3 were assigned using IMGT germline references. Reads with weak V/J assignments (E-value above 1e-6), missing CDR3, stop codons, out-of-frame junctions, or ambiguous translated residues were removed. A V3J clonotype was defined by an identical inferred V gene, J gene, and CDR3 amino acid sequence. The percentage overlap between two repertoires was calculated by dividing the number of shared unique clonotypes by the size of the smaller repertoire. Three approaches were used to assess repertoire richness: RTK rarefaction, the Chao1 estimator, and Recon v2.1 estimates of unobserved clonotypes. OLGA was used to compute generation probabilities for all TCRbeta clonotypes that the gDNA method yielded from a handful of donors. Here the immuneACCESS table is served through TCRdb, limited to in-frame sequences with V and J called. Missing clones are a known gap in these copies; in checked studies unresolved V genes cover under half, and the rest lacks a known reason. The D gene and trimming were derived from the DNA, and the V and J assignments and clone size from that table. This sample lists 2,500,000 or so clones; around nine tenths were detected once. The ten biggest clones cover under 0.15% of the sample.

The sample is drawn from a study of shared clonotypes between healthy human individuals (dated by TCRdb to about 2020). Regarding the complete study: A few men and two women, aged 18 to 49 years, made up the cohort. Per donor, three plates each were used for CD4 naive and CD4 memory, two for CD8 naive, and one for CD8 memory. The study deeply sequenced blood TCR repertoires of about five healthy adults to estimate repertoire size and the extent of clonotype sharing between individuals. To increase sequencing depth and limit assay-specific biases, TCR repertoire library preparation and sequencing were carried out by different laboratories using diverse techniques. Per donor, leukapheresis produced somewhere between about 0.94 and 8.9 billion PBMCs. Here is what the overall study found, with its caveats: Estimated clonotype richness was generally larger for naive than for memory subsets. Pairwise subsampling indicated that sequencing depth was expected to affect the degree of clonotype sharing among donors. Because the study included only a small number of donors, the genetic and exposure-history diversity represented was limited. Higher generation probabilities were observed for clonotypes shared by all four sorted-subset donors than for non-shared clonotypes. Incomplete sequencing was indicated by rarefaction of sorted-subset datasets, despite the large sequencing depth. Sharing across several donors was observed for around 4.8% of naive CD4, 3% to 4% of naive CD8, 2% to 2.5% of memory CD4, and roughly 0.4% of memory CD8 clonotypes. Sampling was restricted to blood, and TCR repertoires in tissue are likely to differ from TCR repertoires in blood.

The donors were healthy, HIV-negative adults with no recently reported acute infections or vaccinations. Every donor was a Caucasian adult residing in Nashville, Tennessee, USA. CD4+ T cells were enriched through magnetic negative selection, after which naive cells were positively selected on CD45RA and the remaining negative fraction served as the memory subset. Blood was collected by leukapheresis, and PBMCs were isolated by Ficoll-Histopaque density gradient centrifugation and then cryopreserved in liquid nitrogen vapor phase. Purity and quantity of every magnetically sorted T cell population were checked by analytical flow cytometry. Each sorted fraction had its genomic DNA isolated and then quantified by UV absorbance on a Nanodrop 2000c. This clonotype was sampled from a man aged 18 to 29 in good health. Sequenced input: naive CD4+ T cells sorted from blood. The sample's cell subset or site label, decoded: CD45RA+ positively selected.

The CDR3 protein: CASSRADTSDNEQFF. The DNA sequence is given as TGTGCCAGCTCACGCGCGGACACAAGTGACAATGAGCAGTTCTTC. The V and J segments used are TRBV18 and TRBJ2-1; the D gene is possibly TRBD1, with 5 bases matching. The germline V gene sets CDR1 to KGHSH and CDR2 to LQKENI. The CDR3 runs 15 residues from the cysteine to the phenylalanine. This entry keeps only the CDR3 DNA: 45 bases, framed from base 1. V gives up 4 bases and J gives up 5 bases, and the segment between their germline ends measures 15 bases.